The T cell receptor (beta chain) described here comes from a study of cytomegalovirus exposure and HLA in healthy donors. The PCR ran on 60 Vbeta and 13 Jbeta primers. TCRdb keeps only in-frame clones here, not all; method: immunoSEQ multiplex PCR. The table records about 78,000 clones, about 60% of them present only once. The CDR3 is made up of 16 amino acids. Germline V gives CDR1 SGHAT, CDR2 FQNNGV. V trimming: 1 base; J trimming: 6 bases; junction bases outside the gene matches: 9. Material for sequencing was PBMCs. This chain uses TRBV11-2 with TRBJ2-5, with 9 bases lining up with TRBD2. This sequence was found in a man younger than 45 in good health and CMV-seropositive. The CDR3 DNA follows: TGTGCCAGCAGCTTAGCCGCGGCGGGAGGGCCGCAGACCCAGTACTTC. Its protein product is CASSLAAAGGPQTQYF. The whole variable domain, filled in from reference TRBV11-2 and TRBJ2-5, reads EAGVAQSPRYKIIEKRQSVAFWCNPISGHATLYWYQQILGQGPKLLIQFQNNGVVDDSQLPKDRFSAERLKGVDSTLKIQPAKLEDSAVYLCASSLAAAGGPQTQYFGPGTRLLVL.